The rows below give T cell receptor beta chains drawn from one sample of a study of blood T cell repertoires in COVID-19. Method: immunoSEQ multiplex PCR; TCRdb's copy keeps in-frame clones and lacks some. The table records 150,000 or so clones, about 80% of them present only once. The sequencing input was peripheral blood. Receptors were obtained from a woman aged 55-69 years with acute or convalescent COVID-19. Both conserved end residues are part of each CDR3. The D gene is left open where the match is weak. Clone size is stated in some rows and not others, as once, few, many or a class when expanded.

-	TRBJ2-1	TRBV28	TRBD2	TGTGCCAGCAGGTCGATAGCGGGAGCTTCGGGGTACAATGAGCAGTTCTTC	CASRSIAGASGYNEQFF
-	TRBJ1-1	TRBV19	-	TGTGCCAGTAGTACCGATGACAGTCCGAACACTGAAGCTTTCTTT	CASSTDDSPNTEAFF
-	TRBJ2-7	TRBV7-2	-	TGTGCCAGCAGCTTAGTCGGGGGCTACGAGCAGTACTTC	CASSLVGGYEQYF
-	TRBJ2-2	TRBV9	-	TGTGCCAGCAGCACACAAGTGGGGGGGAACACCGGGGAGCTGTTTTTT	CASSTQVGGNTGELFF
-	TRBJ2-1	TRBV19	TRBD2	TGTGCCAGTAGTACCGGGACTAGCGGGAGGTGGGGTGAGCAGTTCTTC	CASSTGTSGRWGEQFF
-	TRBJ1-1	TRBV7-9	-	TGTGCCAGCAGCTTAGTGGCAGGGTTAGACACTGAAGCTTTCTTT	CASSLVAGLDTEAFF
-	TRBJ1-1	TRBV6-2/TRBV6-3	-	TGTGCCAGCAGTCGCCTAGAGAACACTGAAGCTTTCTTT	CASSRLENTEAFF
-	TRBJ2-2	TRBV4-3	-	TGCGCCAGCAGCCAAGTGCCCAGGGCCTTAACCGGGGAGCTGTTTTTT	CASSQVPRALTGELFF
-	TRBJ1-6	TRBV5-1	-	TGCGCCAGCAGCTTGGAACAGGGAAGGAATTCACCCCTCCACTTT	CASSLEQGRNSPLHF
-	TRBJ1-3	TRBV5-1	TRBD1	TGCGCCAGCAGCCCCTCAGCCGGGACAGGGCCCAGCGCCATATATTTT	CASSPSAGTGPSAIYF
-	TRBJ1-2	TRBV9	-	TGTGCCAGCAGCCCCCCCCGGCAGGCTTACACCTTC	CASSPPRQAYTF
once	TRBJ1-4	TRBV7-2	-	TGTGCCAGCAGTTTCACAGAAACCCCAGGCAATGAAAAACTGTTTTTT	CASSFTETPGNEKLFF
few	TRBJ2-7	TRBV19	TRBD1	TGTGCCAGCCGGGACAGGAAATACGAGCAGTACTTC	CASRDRKYEQYF
-	TRBJ2-1	TRBV18	-	TGTGCCAGCTCACCGGACAGTTACAATGAGCAGTTCTTC	CASSPDSYNEQFF
-	TRBJ2-1	TRBV6-1	-	TGTGCCAGCAGTGAAGTCTCCTTAGGGAGGAATGAGCAGTTCTTC	CASSEVSLGRNEQFF
-	TRBJ2-1	TRBV27	-	TGTGCCAGCAGTTCCAGAGACGAACCACCAGAGGACAATGAGCAGTTCTTC	CASSSRDEPPEDNEQFF
-	TRBJ2-7	TRBV28	TRBD1	TGTGCCAGCAGTCCGAACTACAGGGGGTACGAGCAGTACTTC	CASSPNYRGYEQYF
-	TRBJ1-2	TRBV29-1	TRBD1	TGCAGCGTTGGTGAGGGGGCCAGCTATGGCTACACCTTC	CSVGEGASYGYTF
-	TRBJ2-7	TRBV6-5	TRBD1	TGTGCCAGCAGGACGGGACAGTCTTACGAGCAGTACTTC	CASRTGQSYEQYF
-	TRBJ2-5	TRBV11-2	-	TGTGCCAGCAGCTTAGTCAGCCAAGAGACCCAGTACTTC	CASSLVSQETQYF
-	TRBJ2-1	TRBV29-1	TRBD2	TGCAGCGCCGGACTAGCGGGAGATTTTGATGAGCAGTTCTTC	CSAGLAGDFDEQFF
-	TRBJ1-3	TRBV2	-	TGTGCCAGCAGGGTAGAGGGCAGCCGAAACACCATATATTTT	CASRVEGSRNTIYF
-	TRBJ1-2	TRBV14	-	TGTGCCAGCAGCCAAGCCCGGAACTATGGCTACACCTTC	CASSQARNYGYTF
-	TRBJ2-1	TRBV19	TRBD2	TGTGCCAGTAGTATACGACTAGCGGGAGGCTTCTACAATGAGCAGTTCTTC	CASSIRLAGGFYNEQFF
-	TRBJ1-4	TRBV14	-	TGTGCCAGCAGCCAAAGACGGAGCAATGAGGAAAAACTGTTTTTT	CASSQRRSNEEKLFF
few	TRBJ1-2	TRBV7-2	TRBD1	TGTGCCAGCAGCCCTACAGGGGCCAGGGATTCTGGCTACACCTTC	CASSPTGARDSGYTF
-	TRBJ1-2	TRBV5-4	TRBD1	TGTGCCAGCAGCGTATTCAGGGGGCTCGGCTACACCTTC	CASSVFRGLGYTF
-	TRBJ2-6	TRBV9	-	TGTGCCAGCAGCGTAGACGTAGGGAGCTCTGGGGCCAACGTCCTGACTTTC	CASSVDVGSSGANVLTF